The following is a T cell receptor (beta chain) sequence with its context. Its antigen is currently unknown. The sample comes from a study of cytomegalovirus exposure and HLA in healthy donors. Study results and caveats: On later analysis, the bulk of CMV-associated TCR beta chains appeared to be HLA-restricted.

The PCR had 60 Vbeta and 13 Jbeta primers. Profiling relied on immunoSEQ multiplex PCR, and the TCRdb table lists in-frame clones only, not all of them. The sample contains roughly 84,000 clones, approximately 80% of which appear only once. The CDR3 extends over 13 amino acids. V lost 3 bases, J lost 3 bases, and 6 bases lay in between. Germline values: CDR1 LGHNT, CDR2 FRNRAP. The sequence came from a man aged 45-60 years in good health and CMV-seronegative. V is TRBV12-5 and J is TRBJ1-5; D is undetermined. Material for sequencing was PBMCs. CDR3 in DNA: TGTGCTAGTGGTTTAGCGGTCAATCAGCCCCAGCATTTT. Residues: CASGLAVNQPQHF.